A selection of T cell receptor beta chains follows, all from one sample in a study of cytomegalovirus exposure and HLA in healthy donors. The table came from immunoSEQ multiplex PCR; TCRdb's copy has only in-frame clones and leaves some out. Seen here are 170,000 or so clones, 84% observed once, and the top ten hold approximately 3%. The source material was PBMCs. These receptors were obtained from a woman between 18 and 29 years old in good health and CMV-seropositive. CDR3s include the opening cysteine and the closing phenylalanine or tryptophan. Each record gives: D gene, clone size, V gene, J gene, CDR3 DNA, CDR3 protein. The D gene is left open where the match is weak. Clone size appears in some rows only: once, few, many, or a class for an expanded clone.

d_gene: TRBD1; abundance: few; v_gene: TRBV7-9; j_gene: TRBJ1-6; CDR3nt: TGTGCCAGCAGCTCGACAGGGGGCCATTCACCCCTCCACTTT; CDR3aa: CASSSTGGHSPLHF
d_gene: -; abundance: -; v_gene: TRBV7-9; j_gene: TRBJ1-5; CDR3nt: TGTGCCAGCAGTCCCCCAAATAGCAATCAGCCCCAGCATTTT; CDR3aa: CASSPPNSNQPQHF
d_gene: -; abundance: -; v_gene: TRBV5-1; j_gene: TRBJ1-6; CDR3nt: TGCGCCAGCAGCTTGGTAGGACAAACGAGCTCCTATAATTCACCCCTCCACTTT; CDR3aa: CASSLVGQTSSYNSPLHF
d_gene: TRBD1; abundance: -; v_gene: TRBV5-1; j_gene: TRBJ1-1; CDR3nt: TGCGCCAGCAGAAACCCAGGGGGAGGGAACACTGAAGCTTTCTTT; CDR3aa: CASRNPGGGNTEAFF
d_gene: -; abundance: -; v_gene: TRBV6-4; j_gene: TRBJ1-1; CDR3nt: TGTGCCAGCAGTGTAGACATGGGACTGAGTGAAGCTTTCTTT; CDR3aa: CASSVDMGLSEAFF
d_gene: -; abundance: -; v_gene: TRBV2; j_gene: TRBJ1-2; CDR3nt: TGTGCCAGCAGTGGCCAGGGAAATGGCTACACCTTC; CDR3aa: CASSGQGNGYTF
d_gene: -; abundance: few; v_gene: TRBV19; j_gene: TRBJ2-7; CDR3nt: TGTGCCAGTAGTGTCCGGGACACATCAATCCACGAGCAGTACTTC; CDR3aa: CASSVRDTSIHEQYF
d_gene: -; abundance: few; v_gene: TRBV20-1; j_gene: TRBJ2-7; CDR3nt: TGCAGTGCCGCTGACACCTACGAGCAGTACTTC; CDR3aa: CSAADTYEQYF
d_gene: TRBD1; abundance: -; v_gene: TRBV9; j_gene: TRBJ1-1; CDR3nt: TGTGCCAGCAGCGGCGGACAGGGTTCGAGGGCTTTCTTT; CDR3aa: CASSGGQGSRAFF
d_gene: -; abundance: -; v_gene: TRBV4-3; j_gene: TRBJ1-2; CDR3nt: TGCGCCAGCAGCCAAGAACAGACGTTTAACTATGGCTACACCTTC; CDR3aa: CASSQEQTFNYGYTF
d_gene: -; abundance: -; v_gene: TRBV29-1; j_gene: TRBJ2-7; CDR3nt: TGCAGCGTTGATTATGGCGGTTCCCTCTCCGAGCAGTACTTC; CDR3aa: CSVDYGGSLSEQYF
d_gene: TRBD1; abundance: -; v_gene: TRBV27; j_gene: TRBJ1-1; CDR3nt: TGTGCCAGCAGTTTAGACAGGGGGAACGCTGAAGCTTTCTTT; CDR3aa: CASSLDRGNAEAFF
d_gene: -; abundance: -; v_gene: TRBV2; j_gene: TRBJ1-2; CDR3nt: TGTGCCAGCAGGGGGGGAGTAGGGGCCCAGTATGGCTACACCTTC; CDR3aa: CASRGGVGAQYGYTF